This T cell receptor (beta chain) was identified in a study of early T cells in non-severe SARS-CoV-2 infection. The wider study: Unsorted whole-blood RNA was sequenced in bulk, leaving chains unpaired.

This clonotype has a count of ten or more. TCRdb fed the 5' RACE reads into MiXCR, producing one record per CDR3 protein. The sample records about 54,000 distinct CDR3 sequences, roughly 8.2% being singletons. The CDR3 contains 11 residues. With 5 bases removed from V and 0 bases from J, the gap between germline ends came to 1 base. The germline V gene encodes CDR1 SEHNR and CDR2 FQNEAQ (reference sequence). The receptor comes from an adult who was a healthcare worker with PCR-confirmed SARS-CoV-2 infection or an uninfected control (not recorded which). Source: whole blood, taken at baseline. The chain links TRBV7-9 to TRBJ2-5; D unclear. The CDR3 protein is CASSHQETQYF. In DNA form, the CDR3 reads TGTGCCAGCAGCCACCAAGAGACCCAGTACTTC.